What follows are 20 T cell receptor beta chains derived from one specimen sequenced in a study of T cells after yellow fever vaccination. TCRdb passed the 5' RACE reads through MiXCR, listing each CDR3 protein once. The sample has about 63,000 distinct CDR3 sequences; approximately 7% are singletons. This specimen consisted of CD8+ T cells sorted from PBMCs, obtained 15 days after the yellow fever booster vaccination. These receptors all stem from a man aged 30-40 years who received the YFV17D yellow fever vaccine.

In its sample, this clonotype was seen many times. This chain joins TRBV7-8 and TRBJ1-1, with D possibly being TRBD1 (6 bases). The V and J ends lost 5 bases and 0 bases respectively, with 16 bases between them. There are 16 residues in the CDR3. Per the germline V gene, CDR1 is SGHVS and CDR2 is FQNEAQ. Here the CDR3 reads CASSPSGRGLNTEAFF. DNA for the CDR3: TGTGCCAGCAGCCCGTCAGGCAGGGGATTGAACACTGAAGCTTTCTTT.

This clonotype was recorded at least ten times. This chain's CDR3 is CASSSVLGLPYEQYF. The CDR3 DNA reads as TGTGCCAGCAGCTCCGTCTTGGGACTACCCTACGAGCAGTACTTC. This chain uses TRBV28 with TRBJ2-7, with 7 bases identical to TRBD2. The CDR3 consists of 15 residues. The V gene end was trimmed by 6 bases and the J gene end by 2 bases; junction bases not matched to a gene: 10. Germline V gives CDR1 MDHEN, CDR2 SYDVKM.

The table lists this clonotype with many counts. The V gene is TRBV5-1, the J gene TRBJ2-4, with D unclear. CDR3 length equals 16 residues. Germline CDR1 SGHRS, CDR2 YFSETQ. Trimming shortened V by 0 bases and J by 0 bases, and 10 bases separated the two germline ends. CDR3 DNA: TGCGCCAGCAGCTTGGACGGCTTGCTAGCCAAAAACATTCAGTACTTC. Amino acids: CASSLDGLLAKNIQYF.

This clonotype was counted at least ten times. The chain combines TRBV24-1 with TRBJ2-7; the match to TRBD1 covers 9 bases. V gave up 0 bases and J gave up 5 bases; unmatched junction bases: 7. Per germline, CDR1 KGHDR and CDR2 SFDVKD. The CDR3 has 16 residues. CDR3 residues: CATSDLNRTGVDEQYF. The CDR3 coding sequence is TGTGCCACCAGTGATTTGAATCGGACAGGGGTCGACGAGCAGTACTTC.

At least ten counts were recorded for this clonotype. V and J are TRBV12-3 or TRBV12-4 and TRBJ2-3; 8 positions match TRBD1. Unmatched junction bases numbered 5, after V lost 4 bases and J lost 2 bases. This CDR3 is 15 amino acids long. Here the CDR3 reads CASSSWTGPTDTQYF. The CDR3 bases are TGTGCCAGCAGTTCCTGGACAGGGCCCACAGATACGCAGTATTTT.

This clonotype has a count of ten or more. The chain recombines TRBV18 with TRBJ2-7; TRBD2 might be the D (6 bases). The CDR3 length is 16 residues. The V gene's germline CDR1 is KGHSH and CDR2 LQKENI. Trimming shortened V by 1 base and J by 0 bases, and 13 bases separated the two germline ends. CDR3 coding DNA: TGTGCCAGCTCACCACAGGCCGGGGGATTCTCCTACGAGCAGTACTTC. It codes for CASSPQAGGFSYEQYF.

As concerns this clonotype: One base away lies a much larger clone, so this may be a sequencing read error. V is TRBV7-8 and J is TRBJ2-7; D tentatively reads TRBD1 or TRBD2 (5 bases each). From germline, CDR1 is SGHVS and CDR2 FQNEAQ. The CDR3 has 14 amino acids. The V end was cut by 8 bases, the J end by 3 bases, with 17 bases between. The CDR3 region is CASLGAENCYEQYF. As DNA, the CDR3 is TGTGCCAGCCTCGGGGCTGAGAATTGCTACGAGCAGTACTTC.

Ten or more counts support this clonotype. The chain joins TRBV7-9 to TRBJ2-1; 7 positions match TRBD2. CDR3 length equals 13 residues. Germline V gene lookup returns CDR1 SEHNR and CDR2 FQNEAQ (reference sequence). V dropped 10 bases and J dropped 3; count of bases not matched to a gene: 6. In DNA form, the CDR3 reads TGTGCCATCCTCCGGGACTACTACAATGAGCAGTTCTTC. This translates into CAILRDYYNEQFF.

This clonotype was seen more than once but under ten times. The chain uses TRBV10-3 and TRBJ2-7; D ambiguous. Germline assignment: CDR1 ENHRY and CDR2 SYGVKD. Trimming stripped 3 bases from V and 0 bases from J, with 18 bases between. CDR3 length: 17 residues. CDR3 nucleotide sequence: TGTGCCATCAGTGACCCCCGGCGAGATTCCCTCTCCTACGAGCAGTACTTC. Its protein is CAISDPRRDSLSYEQYF.

In this sample, this clonotype turned up many times. The chain employs TRBV3-1 and TRBJ2-7; tentatively, D is TRBD2 (6 bases). V lost 7 bases, J lost 3 bases, and 16 bases lay in between. There are 14 residues in the CDR3. The germline CDR1 and CDR2 sequences are LGHDT and YNNKEL (reference sequence). The chain's CDR3 is CASNNGGGVYEQYF. The CDR3, as DNA: TGTGCCAGCAATAATGGAGGCGGGGTCTACGAGCAGTACTTC.

About this clonotype itself: A clone one base away is much larger, so this may be a read error. J is TRBJ2-7 and V is TRBV30, with 10 bases fitting TRBD2. Germline V gene sequence: CDR1 GTSNPN, CDR2 SVGIG (reference sequence). The CDR3 is made up of 16 amino acids. CDR3 in amino acids: CDWSGGLAGDPYEQYF. CDR3 in DNA: TGTGACTGGAGTGGGGGCCTAGCGGGAGACCCCTACGAGCAGTACTTC.

This clonotype has a count of ten or more. The rearrangement uses TRBV15 and TRBJ2-5; the D gene is possibly TRBD1 (5 bases). The CDR3 has 17 amino acids. Trimming left V 5 bases short and J 3 bases short, with 22 bases between. The germline V gene has CDR1 LNHNV and CDR2 YYDKDF (reference sequence). The chain's CDR3 is CATSGPPDRGQEETQYF. The CDR3 DNA follows: TGTGCCACCAGCGGACCCCCTGACCGAGGACAAGAAGAGACCCAGTACTTC.

This clonotype was counted at least ten times. The chain is built from TRBV4-3 and TRBJ1-1; D uncertain. Germline CDR1 reads LGHNA; CDR2 reads YSLEER. CDR3 size: 17 residues. V shed 3 bases and J shed 5 bases, with 22 bases lying between them. CDR3 protein: CASSQAGSGGSRTEAFF. The CDR3 DNA sequence: TGCGCCAGCAGCCAGGCGGGGTCGGGCGGTTCAAGAACTGAAGCTTTCTTT.

There are many counts of this clonotype. V is TRBV19 and J is TRBJ2-1, with D possibly being TRBD2 (6 bases). This CDR3 contains 12 residues. Trimming cost V 5 bases and J 6 bases, with 8 bases left between them. The germline gives CDR1 LNHDA, CDR2 SQIVND (reference sequence). The CDR3 region is CASSWRGNEQFF. In nucleotides, the CDR3 is TGTGCCAGTAGTTGGCGGGGCAATGAGCAGTTCTTC.

This clonotype was counted many times. V gene TRBV7-9 combines with J gene TRBJ2-5, with TRBD2 identical over 14 bases. CDR3 length: 16 residues. Germline CDR1 reads SEHNR; CDR2 reads FQNEAQ (reference sequence). Trimming removed 5 bases from V and 4 bases from J; junction bases left unmatched: 6. The CDR3 DNA reads TGTGCCAGCAGCCCCCAGGGACTAGCGGGAGCAGAGACCCAGTACTTC. This codes for CASSPQGLAGAETQYF. Variable domain in full (rest from reference TRBV7-9 and TRBJ2-5): DTGVSQNPRHKITKRGQNVTFRCDPISEHNRLYWYRQTLGQGPEFLTYFQNEAQLEKSRLLSDRFSAERPKGSFSTLEIQRTEQGDSAMYLCASSPQGLAGAETQYFGPGTRLLVL.

The sample holds many counts of this clonotype. J is TRBJ2-1 and V is TRBV7-3; weak D call: TRBD2 (6 bases). CDR1 and CDR2 from the germline V gene are SGHTA and FQGTGA. V lost 5 bases to trimming and J lost 6 bases, with 20 bases between them. CDR3 length: 16 amino acids. CDR3 sequence: CASSDIAEGKGNEQFF. Written as DNA, the CDR3 is TGTGCCAGCAGCGATATAGCGGAGGGGAAGGGCAATGAGCAGTTCTTC.

This clonotype was counted between two and nine times. The gene calls are TRBV7-2 and TRBJ2-7, with D tentatively TRBD1 (6 bases). The CDR3 extends over 15 amino acids. The V gene's germline CDR1 is SGHTA and CDR2 FQGNSA. Trimming removed 4 bases from V and 4 bases from J, with 17 bases in between. The chain's CDR3 is CASSWTGTSEYEQYF. CDR3 sequence (DNA): TGTGCCAGCAGCTGGACCGGGACATCCGAATACGAGCAGTACTTC.

This clonotype has ten or more counts. This sequence joins TRBV25-1 and TRBJ2-5, with TRBD1 matching over 8 bases. Trimming took 1 base from V and 4 from J; bases not matched to a gene: 11. The CDR3 loop spans 17 amino acids. Germline V lookup: CDR1 MGHDK, CDR2 SYGVNS. The CDR3 protein is CASSESPGTGLGETQYF. The CDR3 bases are TGTGCCAGCAGTGAATCCCCAGGGACAGGATTGGGAGAGACCCAGTACTTC.

This clonotype was observed a handful of times. CDR3: CATSRTSTVTYGYTF. The CDR3 bases are TGTGCCACCAGCCGTACCTCGACAGTTACCTATGGCTACACCTTC. This sequence joins TRBV15 and TRBJ1-2; D is perhaps TRBD1 (5 bases). The CDR3 contains 15 residues. Germline CDR1 and CDR2: LNHNV and YYDKDF (reference sequence). Trimming left V 5 bases short and J 4 bases short, with 17 bases between.

This clonotype has a count of ten or more. The V and J genes are TRBV7-8 and TRBJ2-3; 13 nucleotides match TRBD2. This CDR3 has 15 residues. V shed 5 bases and J 5 bases; nucleotides not matched to a gene: 4. The germline gives CDR1 SGHVS, CDR2 FQNEAQ. DNA for the CDR3: TGTGCCAGCAGCCCCAGGACTAGCGGGAGAGATACGCAGTATTTT. Its translation is CASSPRTSGRDTQYF.